A single sample is the source of the 17 T cell receptor beta chains below, sequenced in a study of OX40 agonist ivuxolimab in advanced cancers. Here immunoSEQ multiplex PCR was the method, and the copy in TCRdb shows in-frame clones only, minus some. The data show 50,000 to 55,000 clones, with more than 75% seen just once and 1.8% held by the top ten. This material consisted of CD4+ or CD8+ T cells sorted from blood, taken in a trial of the OX40 agonist ivuxolimab. These receptors originate from an adult with an advanced solid tumor such as melanoma, head and neck, liver or kidney cancer.

This chain joins TRBV7-8 and TRBJ2-1; 8 nucleotides agree with TRBD2. This CDR3 comprises 13 residues. Germline CDR1 and CDR2: SGHVS and FQNEAQ. Trimming at V came to 5 bases and at J to 4 bases, leaving 1 base not matched to a gene. In nucleotides, the CDR3 is TGTGCCAGCAGCGGGACTAGTTACAATGAGCAGTTCTTC. Translated, it gives CASSGTSYNEQFF. The variable domain in full, with the rest retrieved from reference TRBV7-8 and TRBJ2-1, is GAGVSQSPRYKVAKRGQDVALRCDPISGHVSLFWYQQALGQGPEFLTYFQNEAQLDKSGLPSDRFFAERPEGSVSTLKIQRTQQEDSAVYLCASSGTSYNEQFFGPGTRLTVL.

This sequence joins TRBV21-1 and TRBJ1-5. TRBV21-1 is designated a pseudogene. The CDR3 contains 16 residues. Written as DNA, the CDR3 is TGTGCCAGCAGCAAACTTAGAACGGTTTCCGATCAGCCCCAGCATTTT. Amino acid sequence: CASSKLRTVSDQPQHF.

V and J are TRBV6-6 and TRBJ2-2; tentative D call: TRBD2 (5 bases). With 2 bases removed from V and 5 bases from J, the gap between germline ends came to 12 bases. CDR3 length: 15 amino acids. CDR1 and CDR2 from the germline V gene are MNHNY and SVGAGI (reference sequence). Here the CDR3 reads CASSYEGDSTGELFF. Written as DNA, the CDR3 is TGTGCCAGCAGTTACGAGGGAGATTCTACCGGGGAGCTGTTTTTT.

The chain couples TRBV9 to TRBJ2-1; 7 bases fit TRBD1. V shed 3 bases, J shed 7 bases, and the junction held 19 bases outside the gene matches. The CDR3 is made up of 18 amino acids. Germline CDR1 is SGDLS and CDR2 is YYNGEE. CDR3 DNA: TGTGCCAGCAGCGCACCCGGGACAGTCAGTCTTAGGGTAAATGAGCAGTTCTTC. It encodes CASSAPGTVSLRVNEQFF. Using reference TRBV9 and TRBJ2-1 for the parts outside the CDR3, the full variable domain is DSGVTQTPKHLITATGQRVTLRCSPRSGDLSVYWYQQSLDQGLQFLIQYYNGEERAKGNILERFSAQQFPDLHSELNLSSLELGDSALYFCASSAPGTVSLRVNEQFFGPGTRLTVL.

The chain links TRBV28 to TRBJ2-7, with 10 bases that match TRBD1. CDR1 and CDR2 from the germline V gene are MDHEN and SYDVKM. CDR3 length equals 15 residues. After removal of 8 bases from V and 4 bases from J, the junction contained 11 bases not matched to a gene. The CDR3 coding sequence is TGTGCCAGCCTAGTTCCGGGACAGGGGAAATACGAGCAGTACTTC. It yields the protein CASLVPGQGKYEQYF.

The CDR3 region is CASIEQRYNSPLHF. CDR3 in DNA: TGTGCCAGCATCGAGCAAAGATATAATTCACCCCTCCACTTT. The rearrangement links TRBV2 to TRBJ1-6; the D is unclear. The CDR3 consists of 14 residues. Trimming shortened V by 7 bases and J by 4 bases, and 11 bases separated the two germline ends. Looked up from germline, CDR1 is SNHLY and CDR2 is FYNNEI.

In DNA, the CDR3 is TGCAGCGTTGGGACTAGCGGAGAATACAATGAGCAGTTCTTC. It translates to CSVGTSGEYNEQFF. The chain carries TRBV29-1 and TRBJ2-1, with TRBD2 identical over 10 bases. V lost 4 bases and J lost 4; bases outside the gene matches: 4. Germline lookup yields CDR1 SQVTM and CDR2 ANQGSEA. The CDR3 runs to 14 residues.

The chain is built from TRBV28 and TRBJ1-1; no definite D call. The ends were cut back, 7 bases at V and 8 bases at J, with 14 bases in the middle. Germline V gene sequence: CDR1 MDHEN, CDR2 SYDVKM. There are 12 residues in the CDR3. DNA of the CDR3: TGTGCCAGCACAGATTTGACCCAAGAAGCTTTCTTT. This encodes CASTDLTQEAFF. Filled out from reference TRBV28 and TRBJ1-1, the complete variable domain reads DVKVTQSSRYLVKRTGEKVFLECVQDMDHENMFWYRQDPGLGLRLIYFSYDVKMKEKGDIPEGYSVSREKKERFSLILESASTNQTSMYLCASTDLTQEAFFGQGTRLTVV.

This sequence joins TRBV28 and TRBJ2-7; D remains ambiguous. The V and J ends lost 2 bases and 6 bases respectively, with 5 bases between them. Germline assignment: CDR1 MDHEN and CDR2 SYDVKM. The CDR3 is 11 amino acids. CDR3 amino acids: CASSLSFEQYF. The DNA for the CDR3 is TGTGCCAGCAGTTTAAGCTTCGAGCAGTACTTC.

This clone was seen a few times. The chain carries TRBV7-9 and TRBJ2-3; 11 bases are a match to TRBD2. The CDR3 extends over 18 amino acids. Unmatched junction bases numbered 9, after V lost 3 bases and J lost 1 base. CDR1 and CDR2 from the germline V gene are SEHNR and FQNEAQ (reference sequence). The DNA of the CDR3 is TGTGCCAGCAGCTTGAAGGTGAGACTAGCGGGACGCACAGATACGCAGTATTTT. Its protein product is CASSLKVRLAGRTDTQYF.

The CDR3 DNA follows: TGTGCCAGCGCCACCACGGGGGCCGGGGAGCTGTTTTTT. The encoded protein is CASATTGAGELFF. J is TRBJ2-2 and V is TRBV6-1, with D tentatively TRBD2 (6 bases). In germline, CDR1 is MNHNS, CDR2 SASEGT. The CDR3 length is 13 residues. V was clipped by 8 bases and J by 6 bases, with 13 bases between them.

The sample holds one count of this clone. This rearrangement joins TRBV19 to TRBJ2-1; D perhaps matches TRBD1 (6 bases). The CDR3 runs to 11 residues. Germline CDR1 reads LNHDA; CDR2 reads SQIVND (reference sequence). Trimming cost V 5 bases and J 12 bases, with 11 bases left between them. The CDR3 loop is CASSSDSLQFF. Here the CDR3 DNA reads TGTGCCAGTAGTTCGGACAGTTTGCAGTTCTTC.

The chain couples TRBV6-5 to TRBJ2-5, with TRBD1 matching 8 bases. Germline values: CDR1 MNHEY, CDR2 SVGAGI. Losses at the gene ends were 6 bases for V and 10 bases for J; bases not matched to a gene: 7. The CDR3 has 12 residues. CDR3 coding DNA: TGTGCCAGCAGCACCCAGGGGGCTGGCCAGTACTTC. Translating it yields CASSTQGAGQYF.

The chain has TRBV7-9 and TRBJ2-2; 10 bases line up with TRBD2. This CDR3 has 16 amino acids. CDR1 is SEHNR and CDR2 is FQNEAQ in the germline V gene (reference sequence). J lost 4 bases, V lost 6 bases, and 8 bases had no gene match. CDR3 sequence (DNA): TGTGCCAGCAGTTTGCTAGCGGGAGTAAGCACCGGGGAGCTGTTTTTT. This sequence encodes CASSLLAGVSTGELFF.

The count of this clone is one. The chain uses TRBV29-1 and TRBJ1-2, with TRBD1 matching 8 bases. CDR3 length: 12 residues. V shed 7 bases and J 4 bases; nucleotides not matched to a gene: 5. Germline V gene sequence: CDR1 SQVTM, CDR2 ANQGSEA. This CDR3 is CSGSTGAYGYTF. DNA of the CDR3: TGCAGCGGGTCGACAGGGGCCTATGGCTACACCTTC.

This chain joins TRBV19 and TRBJ1-4; TRBD1 agrees at 9 bases. J lost 6 bases, V lost 7 bases, and 15 bases had no gene match. This CDR3 spans 17 amino acids. CDR1 and CDR2 (germline): LNHDA, SQIVND (reference sequence). This CDR3 reads CASTDRPPGTGYEKLFF. As DNA, the CDR3 is TGTGCCAGTACCGATCGGCCTCCCGGGACAGGGTATGAAAAACTGTTTTTT.

V usage is TRBV5-6 and J usage is TRBJ1-1; D uncertain. This CDR3 is built from 13 residues. Germline CDR1 reads SGHDT; CDR2 reads YYEEEE. The V end lost 0 bases, the J end lost 1 base, and 4 bases lay between the germline ends. CDR3 nucleotide sequence: TGTGCCAGCAGCTTGGGCCGGAACACTGAAGCTTTCTTT. Protein sequence: CASSLGRNTEAFF.